This T cell receptor beta chain was identified during a study of T cell changes during pregnancy in multiple sclerosis (dated by TCRdb to about 2019). Study-level background: Changes in the T cell repertoire over the course of pregnancy were examined in this study in women with multiple sclerosis.

With respect to this clone: Its antigen target is currently unknown. No clone much larger than this one lies a single base away; base qualities are absent.

Libraries came from the immunoSEQ multiplex PCR assay. The table comes from immuneACCESS by way of TCRdb, which keeps in-frame sequences with V and J called. Part of the clones is missing from these tables; in studies checked, under half for an unresolved V gene and the rest for unknown reasons. The sample records around 40,000 clones, 90% to 95% of which are singletons. The ten largest account for less than 0.9% of the sample. This clonotype was obtained from a female donor with multiple sclerosis, enrolled in a pregnancy study. The sequenced sample was CD4+ T cells from peripheral blood mononuclear cells, obtained before pregnancy.

This receptor has the CDR3 CASSIIAGGTDTQYF. The DNA sequence follows: TGTGCCAGTAGTATTATAGCGGGCGGCACAGATACGCAGTATTTT. The sequence links TRBV19 to TRBJ2-3; TRBD2 lines up with 7 middle nucleotides. V loses 3 bases at its end and J loses 1 base; junction bases beyond the gene matches: 4. Sequences LNHDA (CDR1) and SQIVND (CDR2) are obtained from the germline V gene (reference sequence). Counted from cysteine to phenylalanine, this CDR3 has 15 amino acids. The DNA shown is the 45-base CDR3, in frame from base 1.